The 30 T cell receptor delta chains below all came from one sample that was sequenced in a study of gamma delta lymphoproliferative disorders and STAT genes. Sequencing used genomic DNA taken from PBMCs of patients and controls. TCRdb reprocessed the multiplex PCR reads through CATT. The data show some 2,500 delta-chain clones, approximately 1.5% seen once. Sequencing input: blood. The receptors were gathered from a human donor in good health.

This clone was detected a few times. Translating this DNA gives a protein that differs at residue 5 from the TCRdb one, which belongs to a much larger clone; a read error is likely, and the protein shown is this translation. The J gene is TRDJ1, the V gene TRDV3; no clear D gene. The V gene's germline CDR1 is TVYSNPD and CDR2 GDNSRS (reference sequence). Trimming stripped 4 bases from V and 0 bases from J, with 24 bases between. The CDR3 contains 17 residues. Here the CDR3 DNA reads TGTGCCTCCATCTGCCCTCAGGGTGCTGTGTACACCGATAAACTCATCTTT. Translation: CASICPQGAVYTDKLIF.

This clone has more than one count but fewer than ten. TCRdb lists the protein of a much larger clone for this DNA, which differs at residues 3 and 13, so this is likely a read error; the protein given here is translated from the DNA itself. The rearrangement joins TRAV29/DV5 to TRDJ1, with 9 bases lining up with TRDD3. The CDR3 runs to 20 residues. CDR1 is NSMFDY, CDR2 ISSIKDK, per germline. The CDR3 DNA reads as TGTGCAGTAAGCGCCTCTTCCCCAGGGGGATACTCACTGTACACCGATAAACTCATCTTT. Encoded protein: CAVSASSPGGYSLYTDKLIF.

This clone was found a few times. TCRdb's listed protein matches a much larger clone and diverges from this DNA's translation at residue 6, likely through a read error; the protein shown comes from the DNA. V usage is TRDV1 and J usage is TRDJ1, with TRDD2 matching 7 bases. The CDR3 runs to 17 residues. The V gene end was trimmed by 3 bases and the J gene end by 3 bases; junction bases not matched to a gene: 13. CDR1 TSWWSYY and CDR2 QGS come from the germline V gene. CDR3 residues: CALGDLLPHRIPDKLIF. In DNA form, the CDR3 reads TGTGCTCTTGGGGACCTCCTTCCTCACCGGATCCCCGATAAACTCATCTTT.

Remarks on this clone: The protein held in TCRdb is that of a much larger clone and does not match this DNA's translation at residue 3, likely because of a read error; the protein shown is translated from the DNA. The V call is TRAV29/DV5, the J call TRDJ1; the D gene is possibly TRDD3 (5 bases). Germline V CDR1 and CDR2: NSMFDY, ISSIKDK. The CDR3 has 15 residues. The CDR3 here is CASSHSPGNHRGLIF. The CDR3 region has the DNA TGTGCATCAAGCCACTCCCCGGGGAACCATAGGGGACTCATCTTT. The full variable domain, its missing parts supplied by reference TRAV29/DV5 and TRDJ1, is DQQVKQNSPSLSVQEGRISILNCDYTNSMFDYFLWYKKYPAEGPTFLISISSIKDKNEDGRFTVFLNKSAKHLSLHIVPSQPGDSAVYFCASSHSPGNHRGLIFGKGTRVTVEP.

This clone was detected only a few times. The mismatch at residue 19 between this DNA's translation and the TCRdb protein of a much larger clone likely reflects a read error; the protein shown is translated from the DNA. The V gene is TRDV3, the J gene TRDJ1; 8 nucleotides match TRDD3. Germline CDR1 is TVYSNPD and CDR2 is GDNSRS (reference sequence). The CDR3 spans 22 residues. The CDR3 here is CALPYPLTGGPPIEEYTDELIF. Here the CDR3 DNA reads TGTGCCTTGCCCTATCCTTTGACTGGGGGGCCTCCAATAGAGGAGTACACCGATGAACTCATCTTT. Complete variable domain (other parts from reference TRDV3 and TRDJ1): CDKVTQSSPDQTVASGSEVVLLCTYDTVYSNPDLFWYRIRPDYSFQFVFYGDNSRSEGADFTQGRFSVKHILTQKAFHLVISPVRTEDSATYYCALPYPLTGGPPIEEYTDELIFGKGTRVTVEP.

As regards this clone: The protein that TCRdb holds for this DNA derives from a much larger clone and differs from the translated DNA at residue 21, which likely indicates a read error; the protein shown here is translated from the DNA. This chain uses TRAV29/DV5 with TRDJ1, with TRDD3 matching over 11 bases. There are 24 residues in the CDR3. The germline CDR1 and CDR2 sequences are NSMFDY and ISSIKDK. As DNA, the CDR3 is TGTGCAGCAAGCGCTGGCTCCCCACTTCCCCTCGCTGGGGGATACCAGATGGCCCCCGATAGACTCATCTTT. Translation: CAASAGSPLPLAGGYQMAPDRLIF.

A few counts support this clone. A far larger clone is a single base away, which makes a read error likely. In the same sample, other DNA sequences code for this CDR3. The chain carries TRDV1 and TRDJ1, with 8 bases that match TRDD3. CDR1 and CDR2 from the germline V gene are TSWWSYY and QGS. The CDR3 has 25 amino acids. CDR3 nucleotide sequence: TGCGCTCTTGGGGAACTAGTTCAGATTCCTCAAAGGCTATCCATACTGGGGGTCAACACCGATAAACTCATCTTT. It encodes CALGELVQIPQRLSILGVNTDKLIF.

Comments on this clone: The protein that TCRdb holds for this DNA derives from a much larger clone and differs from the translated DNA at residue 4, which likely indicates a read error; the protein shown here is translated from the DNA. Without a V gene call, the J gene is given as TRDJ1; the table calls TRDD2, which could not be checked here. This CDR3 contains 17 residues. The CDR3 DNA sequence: TGTGCTTCATCGTGCCTTCCCCACAAATATACCCTCGATAAACTCATCTTT. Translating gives CASSCLPHKYTLDKLIF.

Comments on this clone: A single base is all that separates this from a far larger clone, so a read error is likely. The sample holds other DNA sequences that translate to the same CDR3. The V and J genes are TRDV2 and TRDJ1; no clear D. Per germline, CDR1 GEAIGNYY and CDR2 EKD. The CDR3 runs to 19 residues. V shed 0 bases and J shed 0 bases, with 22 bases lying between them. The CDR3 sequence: CACDTIPQAGSGYTDKLIF. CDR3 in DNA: TGTGCCTGTGACACCATACCCCAGGCAGGAAGCGGGTACACCGATAAACTCATCTTT.

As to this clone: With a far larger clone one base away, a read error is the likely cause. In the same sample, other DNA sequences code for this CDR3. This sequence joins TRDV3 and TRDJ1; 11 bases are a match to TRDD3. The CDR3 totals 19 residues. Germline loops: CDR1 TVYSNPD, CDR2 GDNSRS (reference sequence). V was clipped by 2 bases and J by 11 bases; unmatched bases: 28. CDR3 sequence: CAFLPYGWGIRVSPFPLIF. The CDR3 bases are TGTGCCTTTCTGCCCTACGGTTGGGGGATACGCGTATCCCCCTTTCCCCTCATCTTT.

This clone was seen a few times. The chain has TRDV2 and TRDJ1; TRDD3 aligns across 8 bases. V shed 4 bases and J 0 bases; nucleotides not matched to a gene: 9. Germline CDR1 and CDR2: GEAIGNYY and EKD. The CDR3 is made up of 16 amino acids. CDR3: CACEDWGDKNTDKLIF. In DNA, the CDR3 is TGTGCCTGTGAGGACTGGGGGGATAAGAACACCGATAAACTCATCTTT.

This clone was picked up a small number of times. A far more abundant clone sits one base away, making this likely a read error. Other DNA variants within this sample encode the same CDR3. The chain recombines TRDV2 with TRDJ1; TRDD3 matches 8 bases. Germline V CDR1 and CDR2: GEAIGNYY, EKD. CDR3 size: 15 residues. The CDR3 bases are TGTGCCTGCGACACTCTACTGGGGGACACCGATAAACTCATCTTT. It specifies CACDTLLGDTDKLIF.

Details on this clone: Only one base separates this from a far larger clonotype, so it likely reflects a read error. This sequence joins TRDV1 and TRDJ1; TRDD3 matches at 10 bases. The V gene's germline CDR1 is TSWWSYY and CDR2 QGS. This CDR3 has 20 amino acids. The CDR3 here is CALGEGDLLPWGIVSDKPIF. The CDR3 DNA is TGTGCTCTTGGGGAAGGGGACCTACTCCCCTGGGGGATAGTATCCGATAAACCCATCTTT.

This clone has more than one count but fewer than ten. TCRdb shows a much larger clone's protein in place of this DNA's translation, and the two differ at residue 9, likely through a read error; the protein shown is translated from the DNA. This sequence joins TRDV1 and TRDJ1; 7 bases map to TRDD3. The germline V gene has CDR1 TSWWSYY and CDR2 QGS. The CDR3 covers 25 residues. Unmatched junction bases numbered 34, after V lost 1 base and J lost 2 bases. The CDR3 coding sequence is TGTGCTCTTGGGGAACATTACCCGCTCCTCCCAGTACTGGGGACCCGGGCCTTAAGGACCGATAAACTCATCTTT. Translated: CALGEHYPLLPVLGTRALRTDKLIF.

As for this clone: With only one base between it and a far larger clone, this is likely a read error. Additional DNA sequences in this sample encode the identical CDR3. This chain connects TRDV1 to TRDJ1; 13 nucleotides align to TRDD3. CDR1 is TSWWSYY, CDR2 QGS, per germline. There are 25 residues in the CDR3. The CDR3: CALGEPLLTRTGGYAKKLYTDKLIF. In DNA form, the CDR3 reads TGTGCTCTTGGGGAACCGTTACTAACCCGTACTGGGGGATACGCGAAGAAGCTCTACACGGATAAACTCATCTTT.

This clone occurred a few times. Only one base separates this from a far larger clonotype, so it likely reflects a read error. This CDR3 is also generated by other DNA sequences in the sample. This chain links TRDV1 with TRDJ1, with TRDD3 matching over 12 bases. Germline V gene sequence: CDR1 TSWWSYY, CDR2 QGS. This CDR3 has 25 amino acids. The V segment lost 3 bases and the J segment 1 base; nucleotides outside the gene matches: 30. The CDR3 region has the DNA TGTGCTCTTGGGGAGCCCCGACCCTTCCTACGGAAACTGGGGGATACTTGGGGGGGCACCGATAAACTCATCTTT. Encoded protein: CALGEPRPFLRKLGDTWGGTDKLIF.

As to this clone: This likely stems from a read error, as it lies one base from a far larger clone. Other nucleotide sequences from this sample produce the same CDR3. The CDR3 loop reads CACDTLSLPQPETNTDKLIF. The CDR3 DNA is TGTGCCTGTGACACCTTATCGCTTCCCCAGCCTGAGACAAACACCGATAAACTCATCTTT. V gene TRDV2 combines with J gene TRDJ1; tentatively, D is TRDD2 (5 bases). Germline CDR1 reads GEAIGNYY; CDR2 reads EKD. Trimming pared 0 bases from V and 0 bases from J, leaving 25 bases between. This CDR3 region has 20 residues.

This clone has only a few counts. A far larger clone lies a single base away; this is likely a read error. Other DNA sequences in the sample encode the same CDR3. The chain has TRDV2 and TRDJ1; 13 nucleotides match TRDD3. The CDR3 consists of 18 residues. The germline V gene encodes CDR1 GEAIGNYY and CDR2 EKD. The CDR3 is CACDTVITGGYESDKLIF. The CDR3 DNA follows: TGTGCCTGCGACACCGTAATCACTGGGGGATACGAGAGTGATAAACTCATCTTT.

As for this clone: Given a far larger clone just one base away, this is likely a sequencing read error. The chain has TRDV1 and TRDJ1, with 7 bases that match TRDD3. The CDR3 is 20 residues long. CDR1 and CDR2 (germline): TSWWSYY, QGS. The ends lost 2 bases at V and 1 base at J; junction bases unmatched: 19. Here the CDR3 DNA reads TGTGCTCTTGGGGAATGGGGCGTCGGACGTGGGGGACCGTGCACCGATAAACTCATCTTT. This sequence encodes CALGEWGVGRGGPCTDKLIF.

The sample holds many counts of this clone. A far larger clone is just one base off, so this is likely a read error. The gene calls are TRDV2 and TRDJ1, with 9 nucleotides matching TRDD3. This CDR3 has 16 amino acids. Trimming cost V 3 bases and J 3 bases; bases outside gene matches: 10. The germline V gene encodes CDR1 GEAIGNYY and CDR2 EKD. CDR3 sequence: CACDSLLGEYADKLIF. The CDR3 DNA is TGTGCCTGTGACTCCTTACTGGGGGAATACGCCGATAAACTCATCTTT.

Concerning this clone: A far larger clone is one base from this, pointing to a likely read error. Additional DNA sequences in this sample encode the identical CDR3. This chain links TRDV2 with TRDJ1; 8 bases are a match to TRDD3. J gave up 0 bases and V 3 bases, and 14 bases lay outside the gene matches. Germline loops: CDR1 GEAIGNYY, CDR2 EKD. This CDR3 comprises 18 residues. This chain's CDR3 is CACDPLLGDTGYTDKLIF. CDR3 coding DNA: TGTGCCTGTGACCCGCTACTAGGGGATACAGGGTACACCGATAAACTCATCTTT.

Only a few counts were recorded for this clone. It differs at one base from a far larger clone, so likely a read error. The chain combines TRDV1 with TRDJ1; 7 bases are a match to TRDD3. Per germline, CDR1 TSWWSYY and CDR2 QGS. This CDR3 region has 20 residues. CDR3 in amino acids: CALGEWGVGRGGPYTDKPIF. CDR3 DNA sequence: TGTGCTCTTGGGGAATGGGGCGTCGGACGTGGGGGACCGTACACCGATAAACCCATCTTT.

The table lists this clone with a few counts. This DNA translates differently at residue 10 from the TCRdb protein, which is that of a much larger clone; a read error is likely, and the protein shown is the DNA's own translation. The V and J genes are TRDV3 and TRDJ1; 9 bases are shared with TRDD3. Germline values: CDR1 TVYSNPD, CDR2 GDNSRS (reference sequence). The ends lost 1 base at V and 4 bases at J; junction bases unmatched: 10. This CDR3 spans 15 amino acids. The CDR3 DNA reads TGTGCCTTTACAAACCCCGGGGGATACATCGATAAACTCATCTTT. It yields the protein CAFTNPGGYIDKLIF.

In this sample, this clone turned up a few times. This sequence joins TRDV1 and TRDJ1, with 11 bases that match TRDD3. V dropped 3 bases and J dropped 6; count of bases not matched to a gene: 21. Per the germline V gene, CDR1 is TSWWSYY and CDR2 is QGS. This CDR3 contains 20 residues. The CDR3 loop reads CALGDPSGETYWGIEHKLIF. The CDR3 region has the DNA TGTGCTCTTGGGGACCCTTCTGGGGAGACCTACTGGGGGATAGAGCATAAACTCATCTTT.

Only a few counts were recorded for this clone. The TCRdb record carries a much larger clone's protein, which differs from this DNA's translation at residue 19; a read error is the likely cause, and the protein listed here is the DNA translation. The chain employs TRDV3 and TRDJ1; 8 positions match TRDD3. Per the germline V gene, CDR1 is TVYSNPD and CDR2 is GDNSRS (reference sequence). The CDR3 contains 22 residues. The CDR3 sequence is CALPYPLTGGPPIEEYTDRLIF. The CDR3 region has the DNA TGTGCCTTGCCCTATCCTTTGACTGGGGGGCCTCCAATAGAGGAGTACACCGATAGACTCATCTTT.

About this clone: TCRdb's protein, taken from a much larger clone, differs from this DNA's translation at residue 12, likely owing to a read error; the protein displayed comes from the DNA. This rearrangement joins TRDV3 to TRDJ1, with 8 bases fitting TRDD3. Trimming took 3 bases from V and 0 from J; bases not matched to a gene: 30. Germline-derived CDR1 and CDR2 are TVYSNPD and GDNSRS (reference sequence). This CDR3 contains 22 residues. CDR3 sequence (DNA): TGTGCCTTGCCCTATCCTTTGACTGGGGGGCCTCAAATAGAGGAGTACACCGATAAACTCATCTTT. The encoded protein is CALPYPLTGGPQIEEYTDKLIF.

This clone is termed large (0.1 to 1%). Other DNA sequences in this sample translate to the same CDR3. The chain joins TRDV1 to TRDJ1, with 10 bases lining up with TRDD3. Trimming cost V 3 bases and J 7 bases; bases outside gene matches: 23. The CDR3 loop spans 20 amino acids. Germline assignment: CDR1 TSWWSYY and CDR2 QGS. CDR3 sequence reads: CALGEAFLINWGILRGKLIF. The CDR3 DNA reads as TGTGCTCTTGGGGAGGCCTTCCTTATAAACTGGGGGATCCTCCGAGGTAAACTCATCTTT.

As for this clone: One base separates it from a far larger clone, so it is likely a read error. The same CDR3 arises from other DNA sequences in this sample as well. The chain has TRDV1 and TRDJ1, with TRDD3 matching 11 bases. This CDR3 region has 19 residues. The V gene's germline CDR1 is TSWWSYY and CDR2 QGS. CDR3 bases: TGTGCTCTTGGTGAACCGAAGCTGGGGGATACTTTTTTTACCGATAAACTCATCTTT. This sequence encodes CALGEPKLGDTFFTDKLIF.

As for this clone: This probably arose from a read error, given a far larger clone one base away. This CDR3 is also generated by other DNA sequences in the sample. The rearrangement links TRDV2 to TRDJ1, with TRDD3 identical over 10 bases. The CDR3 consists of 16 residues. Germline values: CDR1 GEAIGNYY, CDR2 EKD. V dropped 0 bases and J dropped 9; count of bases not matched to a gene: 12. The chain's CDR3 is CACDTVVGGIRRELIF. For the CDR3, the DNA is TGTGCCTGTGACACCGTGGTTGGGGGGATACGCAGAGAACTCATCTTT.

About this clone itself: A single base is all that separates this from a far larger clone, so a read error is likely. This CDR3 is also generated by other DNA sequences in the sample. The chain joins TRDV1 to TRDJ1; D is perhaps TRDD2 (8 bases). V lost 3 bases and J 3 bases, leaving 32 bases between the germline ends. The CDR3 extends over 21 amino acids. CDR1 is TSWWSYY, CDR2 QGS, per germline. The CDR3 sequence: CALGEAFLILMGDFLPDKLIF. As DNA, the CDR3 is TGTGCTCTTGGGGAGGCCTTCCTAATTTTAATGGGGGACTTCCTACCCGATAAACTCATCTTT.